This is a list of T cell receptor beta chains from one sample in a study of CD8 T cells in ankylosing spondylitis. TCRdb analysed the 5' RACE reads with MiXCR anew, one entry per CDR3 protein. The sample has approximately 250,000 distinct CDR3 sequences, over 7% seen once. Material: blood, either unsorted or a sorted T cell fraction (not recorded which). The receptors originated from a female donor with ankylosing spondylitis or in good health (not recorded which). CDR3s include the opening cysteine and the closing phenylalanine or tryptophan. The order of the fields is clone size, D gene, V gene, CDR3 length, J gene, CDR3 protein, CDR3 DNA. D genes are given only for firm matches. Part of the rows lack a size; the others show once, few, many or a class for expanded clones.

size: many; D: NA; V: TRBV19; length: 13; J: TRBJ2-1; CDR3: CASSRDRRNEQFF; DNA: TGTGCCAGTAGTCGAGACAGGCGGAATGAGCAGTTCTTC
size: many; D: NA; V: TRBV4-3; length: 15; J: TRBJ1-1; CDR3: CASSQEYRAHIQAFF; DNA: TGCGCCAGCAGCCAAGAATACAGGGCTCATATTCAAGCTTTCTTT
size: many; D: NA; V: TRBV3-1; length: 17; J: TRBJ1-6; CDR3: CASSQEYGTQGGSPLHF; DNA: TGTGCCAGCAGCCAAGAGTACGGCACACAGGGAGGTTCACCCCTCCACTTT
size: many; D: NA; V: TRBV7-8; length: 13; J: TRBJ2-7; CDR3: CASSSGPLYEQYF; DNA: TGTGCCAGCAGCTCCGGACCGCTTTACGAGCAGTACTTC
size: many; D: TRBD2; V: TRBV6-2/TRBV6-3; length: 14; J: TRBJ2-1; CDR3: CASGLAGAYNEQFF; DNA: TGTGCCAGCGGCTTAGCGGGAGCCTACAATGAGCAGTTCTTC
size: many; D: NA; V: TRBV28; length: 14; J: TRBJ2-7; CDR3: CASRRSGNSYEQYF; DNA: TGTGCCAGCAGAAGAAGCGGAAACTCCTACGAGCAGTACTTC
size: NA; D: NA; V: TRBV6-2/TRBV6-3; length: 16; J: TRBJ2-6; CDR3: CASLGPGIAGANVLTF; DNA: TGTGCCAGCCTGGGTCCGGGTATCGCTGGGGCCAACGTCCTGACTTTC
size: many; D: NA; V: TRBV7-2; length: 14; J: TRBJ1-5; CDR3: CASSLDAGGQPQHF; DNA: TGTGCCAGCAGCTTAGACGCGGGCGGGCAGCCCCAGCATTTT
size: many; D: NA; V: TRBV7-2; length: 13; J: TRBJ1-1; CDR3: CASSLRGVTEAFF; DNA: TGTGCCAGCAGCTTACGAGGGGTTACTGAAGCTTTCTTT
size: many; D: NA; V: TRBV18; length: 12; J: TRBJ2-7; CDR3: CASSPDSYEQYF; DNA: TGCGCCAGCAGCCCGGACTCCTACGAGCAGTACTTC
size: many; D: NA; V: TRBV30; length: 11; J: TRBJ2-3; CDR3: CAWNFPDTQYF; DNA: TGTGCCTGGAATTTCCCAGATACGCAGTATTTT
size: many; D: NA; V: TRBV7-2; length: 15; J: TRBJ2-1; CDR3: CASSLPLGDGNEQFF; DNA: TGTGCCAGCAGCCTACCCCTAGGGGATGGCAATGAGCAGTTCTTC
size: many; D: TRBD2; V: TRBV19; length: 17; J: TRBJ2-2; CDR3: CASRASGSIEDTGELFF; DNA: TGTGCCAGTAGGGCTAGCGGGAGTATAGAAGACACCGGGGAGCTGTTTTTT
size: many; D: NA; V: TRBV6-5; length: 14; J: TRBJ2-3; CDR3: CASSLFGTTDTQYF; DNA: TGTGCCAGCAGTTTATTCGGGACCACAGATACGCAGTATTTT
size: many; D: TRBD2; V: TRBV7-6; length: 15; J: TRBJ2-1; CDR3: CASSHGLAGADEQFF; DNA: TGTGCCAGCAGCCACGGTCTAGCGGGAGCGGATGAGCAGTTCTTC
size: few; D: TRBD1; V: TRBV7-6; length: 16; J: TRBJ1-6; CDR3: CASSLTQGQTNSPLHF; DNA: TGTGCCAGCAGCTTGACACAGGGGCAGACTAATTCACCCCTCCACTTT
size: many; D: TRBD2; V: TRBV7-2; length: 14; J: TRBJ2-1; CDR3: CASSTGLAGVEQFF; DNA: TGTGCCAGCAGCACGGGACTAGCGGGAGTTGAGCAGTTCTTC
size: many; D: TRBD2; V: TRBV10-3; length: 14; J: TRBJ2-7; CDR3: CAISEASGTGEQYF; DNA: TGTGCCATCAGTGAGGCTAGCGGGACTGGGGAGCAGTACTTC
size: many; D: NA; V: TRBV14; length: 13; J: TRBJ1-3; CDR3: CASSQVPSGTIYF; DNA: TGTGCCAGCAGCCAAGTCCCCTCGGGAACCATATATTTT
size: many; D: NA; V: TRBV4-2; length: 16; J: TRBJ2-3; CDR3: CASSPWGGASTDTQYF; DNA: TGTGCCAGCAGCCCTTGGGGCGGGGCCAGCACAGATACGCAGTATTTT
size: many; D: TRBD2; V: TRBV5-1; length: 18; J: TRBJ2-1; CDR3: CASNPGLAGGDGYNEQFF; DNA: TGCGCCAGCAACCCGGGACTAGCGGGAGGAGACGGATACAATGAGCAGTTCTTC
size: NA; D: TRBD1; V: TRBV7-9; length: 16; J: TRBJ1-2; CDR3: CASSGRDREDSYGYTF; DNA: TGTGCCAGCAGCGGAAGGGACAGGGAAGATAGCTATGGCTACACCTTC
size: NA; D: NA; V: TRBV6-6; length: 13; J: TRBJ2-7; CDR3: CASSQGGSYELYF; DNA: TGTGCCAGCAGTCAGGGGGGAAGCTACGAGCTGTACTTT
size: many; D: TRBD1; V: TRBV9; length: 15; J: TRBJ2-7; CDR3: CASSPMRTGINEQYF; DNA: TGTGCCAGCAGCCCCATGAGGACAGGGATAAACGAGCAGTACTTC
size: many; D: TRBD1; V: TRBV24-1; length: 14; J: TRBJ2-3; CDR3: CATSETGGVDTQYF; DNA: TGTGCCACCAGTGAGACAGGGGGCGTGGATACGCAGTATTTT
size: many; D: NA; V: TRBV7-8; length: 14; J: TRBJ1-3; CDR3: CASSQVLSGNTIYF; DNA: TGTGCCAGCAGCCAAGTCCTCTCTGGAAACACCATATATTTT
size: many; D: NA; V: TRBV6-1; length: 14; J: TRBJ1-6; CDR3: CASTRGFRYSPLHF; DNA: TGTGCCAGCACGCGTGGGTTTCGGTATTCACCCCTCCACTTT
size: many; D: NA; V: TRBV10-3; length: 15; J: TRBJ2-3; CDR3: CATMEQGIATDTQYF; DNA: TGTGCCACCATGGAGCAAGGGATAGCCACCGATACGCAGTATTTT
size: many; D: NA; V: TRBV6-5; length: 14; J: TRBJ1-2; CDR3: CASSYSGGSYGYTF; DNA: TGTGCCAGCAGTTACTCTGGGGGCTCGTATGGCTACACCTTC
size: few; D: NA; V: TRBV5-1; length: 16; J: TRBJ2-1; CDR3: CASSLSSGGGMNEQFF; DNA: TGCGCCAGCAGCTTGTCTAGCGGAGGGGGGATGAATGAGCAGTTCTTC
size: NA; D: NA; V: TRBV9; length: 13; J: TRBJ1-5; CDR3: CASSSAPGQPQHF; DNA: TGTGCCAGCAGCTCCGCCCCGGGCCAGCCCCAGCATTTT
size: NA; D: NA; V: TRBV29-1; length: 13; J: TRBJ2-3; CDR3: CSADTRSTDTQYF; DNA: TGCAGCGCGGACACCCGAAGCACAGATACGCAGTATTTT
size: many; D: NA; V: TRBV3-1; length: 16; J: TRBJ1-1; CDR3: CASSLPGHRESTEAFF; DNA: TGTGCCAGCAGCCTCCCCGGTCACAGGGAAAGCACTGAAGCTTTCTTT
size: many; D: NA; V: TRBV20-1; length: 13; J: TRBJ1-6; CDR3: CSASSGVHSPLHF; DNA: TGCAGTGCTAGTTCGGGGGTTCATTCACCCCTCCACTTT
size: many; D: NA; V: TRBV20-1; length: 12; J: TRBJ2-5; CDR3: CSAIPGQETQYF; DNA: TGCAGTGCTATTCCGGGACAAGAGACCCAGTACTTC
size: few; D: NA; V: TRBV5-1; length: 16; J: TRBJ2-7; CDR3: CASSSGTTSTSYEQYF; DNA: TGCGCCAGCAGCTCTGGGACAACTAGCACCTCCTACGAGCAGTACTTC
size: many; D: NA; V: TRBV5-8; length: 13; J: TRBJ2-2; CDR3: CASSPANTGELFF; DNA: TGTGCCAGCAGCCCCGCGAACACCGGGGAGCTGTTTTTT
size: many; D: NA; V: TRBV12-3/TRBV12-4; length: 15; J: TRBJ1-3; CDR3: CASSYPGIGRNTIYF; DNA: TGTGCCAGCAGTTACCCAGGGATTGGAAGAAACACCATATATTTT
size: many; D: NA; V: TRBV7-8; length: 14; J: TRBJ2-7; CDR3: CASRPLSGAYEQYF; DNA: TGTGCCAGCAGGCCCCTAAGTGGGGCCTACGAGCAGTACTTC
size: many; D: NA; V: TRBV30; length: 12; J: TRBJ1-1; CDR3: CAWRSFHTEAFF; DNA: TGTGCCTGGAGATCGTTTCACACTGAAGCTTTCTTT
size: many; D: TRBD1; V: TRBV20-1; length: 15; J: TRBJ2-7; CDR3: CSANLGTGHSYEQYF; DNA: TGCAGTGCAAACCTTGGGACAGGGCACTCCTACGAGCAGTACTTC
size: many; D: NA; V: TRBV5-1; length: 18; J: TRBJ2-2; CDR3: CASSLAIRTLRGHGELFF; DNA: TGCGCCAGCAGCTTGGCCATCAGGACACTACGGGGACATGGGGAGCTGTTTTTT
size: many; D: NA; V: TRBV15; length: 16; J: TRBJ2-1; CDR3: CATTPVIAPPGNEQFF; DNA: TGTGCCACCACCCCAGTCATCGCGCCTCCGGGGAATGAGCAGTTCTTC
size: NA; D: TRBD2; V: TRBV5-6; length: 15; J: TRBJ2-1; CDR3: CASSLGLAGVREQFF; DNA: TGTGCCAGCAGCTTGGGACTGGCGGGAGTCCGGGAGCAGTTCTTC
size: many; D: NA; V: TRBV6-2/TRBV6-3; length: 13; J: TRBJ2-7; CDR3: CASSYWTSGEQYF; DNA: TGTGCCAGCAGTTATTGGACCTCCGGCGAGCAGTACTTC
size: many; D: NA; V: TRBV4-3; length: 13; J: TRBJ2-3; CDR3: CASSQGTTDTQYF; DNA: TGCGCCAGCAGCCAAGGGACCACAGATACGCAGTATTTT